The rows below give T cell receptor beta chains drawn from one sample of a study of blood T cells in healthy people across ages. TCRdb re-analysed the 5' RACE reads in MiXCR, keeping a single row per CDR3 protein. The table lists roughly 1,000,000 distinct CDR3 sequences, under 30% of them singletons. The same specimen was also included in a second study, on T cells of mothers and their children.

The specimen sequenced was blood. These receptors came from a girl aged 2-10 years in good health. CDR3s include the opening cysteine and the closing phenylalanine or tryptophan. The D gene is left open where the match is weak.

J gene,D gene,V gene,CDR3 protein
TRBJ1-3,-,TRBV5-1,CASSLDGPGNTIYF
TRBJ2-5,-,TRBV28,CASSLSLITTGKTQYF
TRBJ2-1,-,TRBV14,CASSQGWRGLTYNEQFF
TRBJ2-7,-,TRBV5-1,CASSLEGYEQYF
TRBJ2-5,-,TRBV29-1,CSDLTETGYGETQYF
TRBJ2-3,TRBD2,TRBV6-5,CASSYLGLAGPTGPDTQYF
TRBJ2-1,-,TRBV6-1,CASSEGVEQFF
TRBJ2-5,TRBD2,TRBV2,CASRTSGNQETQYF
TRBJ2-7,TRBD1,TRBV5-1,CASSSGQGTEQYF
TRBJ1-1,-,TRBV27,CASSLSLAGNTEAFF
TRBJ1-2,-,TRBV15,CATSRDRIYGYTF
TRBJ2-7,-,TRBV29-1,CSVAGPLYEQYF
TRBJ1-6,-,TRBV27,CASSDSMGSYNPPLHF
TRBJ1-1,TRBD1,TRBV20-1,CSASDRGWDTEAFF
TRBJ2-7,TRBD2,TRBV29-1,CSVSLPIAGDEQYF
TRBJ1-1,TRBD1,TRBV7-9,CASSLGRQGGTEAFF
TRBJ2-3,-,TRBV5-5,CASSLGESRGTDTQYF
TRBJ2-5,TRBD1,TRBV10-3,CAIMDREETQYF
TRBJ2-7,-,TRBV28,CASSPLPKGGNEQYF
TRBJ1-2,-,TRBV6-5,CASSYGTALNYGYTF
TRBJ1-4,-,TRBV6-1,CASSLSSGSTNEKLFF
TRBJ2-1,TRBD2,TRBV7-9,CASSLGSGGYNEQFF
TRBJ1-4,-,TRBV2,CASSDTTVNEKLFF
TRBJ1-5,-,TRBV20-1,CSASSLSNQPQHF
TRBJ2-5,-,TRBV7-9,CASSLDLAAETQYF
TRBJ2-5,TRBD1,TRBV29-1,CSVDKPGQGPETQYF
TRBJ2-7,-,TRBV11-2,CASSLPGRDEQYF
-,TRBD2,TRBV28,CASSPAGTSLGEQFF
TRBJ1-1,-,TRBV5-1,CASKTWMNTEAFF
TRBJ2-6,-,TRBV10-3,CAISEGAAGANVLTF
TRBJ1-1,-,TRBV4-2,CASSPNYNTEAFF
TRBJ2-7,TRBD1,TRBV20-1,CSVGGAGPYEQYF
TRBJ2-5,-,TRBV4-1,CASSPRVVETQYF
TRBJ1-2,-,TRBV7-9,CASSSLTGSGYGYTF
TRBJ1-2,-,TRBV14,CASSQDRTAFYGYTF
TRBJ1-1,-,TRBV7-9,CASSLDGRGRAFF
TRBJ1-3,TRBD1,TRBV11-2,CASSSGTGGNTIYF
TRBJ1-2,TRBD1,TRBV4-1,CASSRPGQGGGYTF
-,TRBD1,TRBV29-1,CSVHTGGEETQYF
TRBJ1-2,TRBD1,TRBV25-1,CASSELRETGNYGYTF
TRBJ2-5,-,TRBV12-3/TRBV12-4,CASSHMTEETQYF
TRBJ2-7,-,TRBV12-3/TRBV12-4,CASSRGTAYEQYF
TRBJ1-1,-,TRBV25-1,CASSPLWGATEAFF
TRBJ1-2,TRBD1,TRBV24-1,CATSARTGDYGYTF
TRBJ1-4,TRBD1,TRBV28,CASSSGGISEKLFF
TRBJ2-1,-,TRBV4-3,CASSQETWGNEQFF
-,-,TRBV9,CASSVAAPNEQFF
TRBJ1-4,TRBD1,TRBV27,CASSFQGQPNEKLFF
TRBJ2-7,TRBD1,TRBV2,CASSEQGASPYEQYF
TRBJ2-1,-,TRBV11-2,CASGHGYNEQFF
TRBJ2-1,-,TRBV7-6,CASSLAGASIYNEQFF
TRBJ2-3,TRBD2,TRBV20-1,CSARPTSGRIWDTQYF
-,TRBD2,TRBV2,CASLAGVLETQYF
TRBJ1-1,TRBD1,TRBV4-2,CASSRHAPGGGNTEAFF
TRBJ2-5,-,TRBV12-5,CASGGSEEYF